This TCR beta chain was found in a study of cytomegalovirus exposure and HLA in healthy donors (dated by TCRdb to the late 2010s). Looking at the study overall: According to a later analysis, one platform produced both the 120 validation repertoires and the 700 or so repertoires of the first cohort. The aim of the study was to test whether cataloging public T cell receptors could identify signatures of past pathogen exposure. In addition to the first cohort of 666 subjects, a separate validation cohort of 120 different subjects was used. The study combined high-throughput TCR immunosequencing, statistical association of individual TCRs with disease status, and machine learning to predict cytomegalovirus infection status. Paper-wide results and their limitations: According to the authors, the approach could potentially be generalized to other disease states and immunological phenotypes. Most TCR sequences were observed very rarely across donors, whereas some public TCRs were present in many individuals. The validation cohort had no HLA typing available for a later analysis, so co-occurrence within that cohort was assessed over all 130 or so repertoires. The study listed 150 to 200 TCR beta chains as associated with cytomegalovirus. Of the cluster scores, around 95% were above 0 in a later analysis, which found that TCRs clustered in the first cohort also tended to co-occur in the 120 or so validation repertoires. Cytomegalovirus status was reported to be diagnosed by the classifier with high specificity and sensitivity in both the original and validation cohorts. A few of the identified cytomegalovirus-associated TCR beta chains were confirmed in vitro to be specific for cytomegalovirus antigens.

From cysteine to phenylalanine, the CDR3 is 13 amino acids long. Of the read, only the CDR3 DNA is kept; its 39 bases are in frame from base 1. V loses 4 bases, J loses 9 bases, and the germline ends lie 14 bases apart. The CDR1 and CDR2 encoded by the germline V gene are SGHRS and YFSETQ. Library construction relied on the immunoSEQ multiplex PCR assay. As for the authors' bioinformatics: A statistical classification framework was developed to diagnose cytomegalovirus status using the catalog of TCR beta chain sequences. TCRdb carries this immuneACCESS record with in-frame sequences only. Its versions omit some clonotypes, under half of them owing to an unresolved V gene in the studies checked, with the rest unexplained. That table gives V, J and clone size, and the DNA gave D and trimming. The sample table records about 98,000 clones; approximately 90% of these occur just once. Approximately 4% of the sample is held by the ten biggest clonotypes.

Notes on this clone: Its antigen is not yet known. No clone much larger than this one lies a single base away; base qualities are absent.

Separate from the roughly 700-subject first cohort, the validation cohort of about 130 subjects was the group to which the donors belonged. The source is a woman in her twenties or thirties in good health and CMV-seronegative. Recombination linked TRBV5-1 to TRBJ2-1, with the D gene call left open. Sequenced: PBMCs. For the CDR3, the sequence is CASSTAERPEQFF. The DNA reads TGCGCCAGCAGCACCGCCGAGAGGCCTGAGCAGTTCTTC.